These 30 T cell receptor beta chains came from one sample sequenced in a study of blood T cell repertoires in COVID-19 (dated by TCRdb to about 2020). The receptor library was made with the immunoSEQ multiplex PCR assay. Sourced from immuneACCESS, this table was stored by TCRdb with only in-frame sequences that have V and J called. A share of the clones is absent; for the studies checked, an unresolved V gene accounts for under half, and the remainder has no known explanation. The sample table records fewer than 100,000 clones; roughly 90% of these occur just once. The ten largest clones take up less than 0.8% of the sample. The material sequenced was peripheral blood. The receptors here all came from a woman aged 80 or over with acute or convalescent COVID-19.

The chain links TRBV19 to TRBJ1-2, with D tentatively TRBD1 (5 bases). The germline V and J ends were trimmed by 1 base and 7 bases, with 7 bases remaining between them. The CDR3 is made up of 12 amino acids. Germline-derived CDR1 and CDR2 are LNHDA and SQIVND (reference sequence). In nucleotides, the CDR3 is TGTGCCAGTAGTATAGGTGGGGCTGGCTACACCTTC. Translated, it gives CASSIGGAGYTF. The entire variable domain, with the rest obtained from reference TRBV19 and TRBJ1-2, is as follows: DGGITQSPKYLFRKEGQNVTLSCEQNLNHDAMYWYRQDPGQGLRLIYYSQIVNDFQKGDIAEGYSVSREKKESFPLTVTSAQKNPTAFYLCASSIGGAGYTFGSGTRLTVV.

CDR3 sequence: CASSPDRDFGYTF. CDR3 coding DNA: TGTGCCAGCAGCCCGGACAGGGATTTTGGCTACACCTTC. The chain links TRBV5-8 to TRBJ1-2, with 8 bases aligning to TRBD1. Germline trimming cut 4 bases from V and 7 bases from J; bases unmatched to any gene: 6. Looked up from germline, CDR1 is SGHTS and CDR2 is YDEGEE. The CDR3 has 13 amino acids.

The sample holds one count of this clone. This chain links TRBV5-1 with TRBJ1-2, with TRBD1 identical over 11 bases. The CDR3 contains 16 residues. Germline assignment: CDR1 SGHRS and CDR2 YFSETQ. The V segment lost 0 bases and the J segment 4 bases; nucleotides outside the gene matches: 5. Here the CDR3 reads CASSLASGTGGYGYTF. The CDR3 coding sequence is TGCGCCAGCAGCTTGGCGTCCGGGACAGGGGGCTATGGCTACACCTTC.

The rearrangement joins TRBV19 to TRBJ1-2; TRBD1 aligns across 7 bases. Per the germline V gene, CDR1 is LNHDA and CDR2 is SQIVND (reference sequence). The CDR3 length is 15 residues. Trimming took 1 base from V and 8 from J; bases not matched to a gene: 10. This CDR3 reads CASSIGGQQQRGYTF. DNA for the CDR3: TGTGCCAGTAGTATAGGGGGACAGCAACAGAGGGGCTACACCTTC.

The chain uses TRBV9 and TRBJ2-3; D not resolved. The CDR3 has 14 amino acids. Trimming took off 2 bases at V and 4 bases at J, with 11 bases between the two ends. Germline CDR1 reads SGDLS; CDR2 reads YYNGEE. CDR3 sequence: CASSVVGPPDTQYF. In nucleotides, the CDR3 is TGTGCCAGCAGCGTGGTTGGGCCCCCAGATACGCAGTATTTT.

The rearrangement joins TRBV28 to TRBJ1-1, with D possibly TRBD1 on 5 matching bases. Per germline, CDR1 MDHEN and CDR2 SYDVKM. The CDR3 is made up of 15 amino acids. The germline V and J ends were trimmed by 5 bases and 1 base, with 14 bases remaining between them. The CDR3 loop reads CASSEEGTANTEAFF. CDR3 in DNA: TGTGCCAGCAGTGAGGAGGGGACGGCGAACACTGAAGCTTTCTTT.

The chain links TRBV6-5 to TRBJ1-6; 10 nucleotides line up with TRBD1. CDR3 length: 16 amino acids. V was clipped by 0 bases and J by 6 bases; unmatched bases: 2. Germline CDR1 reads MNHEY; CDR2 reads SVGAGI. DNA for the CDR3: TGTGCCAGCAGTTACTCGGGACAGGGGTTTAATTCACCCCTCCACTTT. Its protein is CASSYSGQGFNSPLHF.

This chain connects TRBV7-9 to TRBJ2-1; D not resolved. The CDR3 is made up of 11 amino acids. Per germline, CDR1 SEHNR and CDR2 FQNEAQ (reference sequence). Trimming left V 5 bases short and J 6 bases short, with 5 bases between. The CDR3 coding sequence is TGTGCCAGCAGCCCGAGCAATGAGCAGTTCTTC. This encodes CASSPSNEQFF.

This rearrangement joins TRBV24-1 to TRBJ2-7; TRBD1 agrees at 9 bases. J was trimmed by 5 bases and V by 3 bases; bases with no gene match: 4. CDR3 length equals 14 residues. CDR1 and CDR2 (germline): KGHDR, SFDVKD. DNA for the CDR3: TGTGCCACCAGTGATACTGGGACAGGGAACGAGCAGTACTTC. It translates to CATSDTGTGNEQYF.

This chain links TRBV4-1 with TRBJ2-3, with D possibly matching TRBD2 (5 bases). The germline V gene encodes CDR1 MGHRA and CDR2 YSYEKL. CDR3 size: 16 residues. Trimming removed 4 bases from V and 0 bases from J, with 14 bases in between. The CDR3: CASSLGWAGSTDTQYF. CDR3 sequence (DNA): TGCGCCAGCAGCCTGGGGTGGGCGGGCAGCACAGATACGCAGTATTTT.

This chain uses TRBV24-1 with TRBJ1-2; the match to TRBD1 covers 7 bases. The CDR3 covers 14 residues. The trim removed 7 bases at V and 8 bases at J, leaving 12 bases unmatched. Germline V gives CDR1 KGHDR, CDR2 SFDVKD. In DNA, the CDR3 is TGTGCCACCAGCCACCTGGGACAGTCCCGGGGCTACACCTTC. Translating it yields CATSHLGQSRGYTF.

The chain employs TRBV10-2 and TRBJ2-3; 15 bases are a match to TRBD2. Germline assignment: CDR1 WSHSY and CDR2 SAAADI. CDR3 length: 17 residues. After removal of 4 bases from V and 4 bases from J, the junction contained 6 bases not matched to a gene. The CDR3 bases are TGCGCCAGCAGTGGGACTAGCGGGAGGGCCGGGTCAGATACGCAGTATTTT. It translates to CASSGTSGRAGSDTQYF.

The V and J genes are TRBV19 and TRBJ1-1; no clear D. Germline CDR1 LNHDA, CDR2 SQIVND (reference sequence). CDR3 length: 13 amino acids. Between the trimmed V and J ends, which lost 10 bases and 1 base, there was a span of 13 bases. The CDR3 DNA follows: TGTGCCACCTCCTTGACTGCGAACACTGAAGCTTTCTTT. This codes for CATSLTANTEAFF.

The CDR3 region is CASSLSGQGSGYTF. The DNA of the CDR3 is TGTGCCAGCAGCTTAAGTGGGCAGGGGAGTGGCTACACCTTC. The V and J genes are TRBV7-2 and TRBJ1-2; maybe TRBD1 (6 bases). The CDR3 totals 14 residues. The germline V and J ends were trimmed by 2 bases and 7 bases, with 14 bases remaining between them. CDR1 and CDR2 from the germline V gene are SGHTA and FQGNSA.

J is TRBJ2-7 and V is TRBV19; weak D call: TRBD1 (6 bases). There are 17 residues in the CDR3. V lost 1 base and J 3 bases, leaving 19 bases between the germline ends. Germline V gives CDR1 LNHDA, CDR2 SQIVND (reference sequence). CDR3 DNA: TGTGCCAGTAGTATAGTCGCGGGCAGGGGCCGCCGCTACGAGCAGTACTTC. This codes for CASSIVAGRGRRYEQYF. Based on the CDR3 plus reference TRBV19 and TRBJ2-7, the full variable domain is DGGITQSPKYLFRKEGQNVTLSCEQNLNHDAMYWYRQDPGQGLRLIYYSQIVNDFQKGDIAEGYSVSREKKESFPLTVTSAQKNPTAFYLCASSIVAGRGRRYEQYFGPGTRLTVT.

CDR3 sequence reads: CASRDRGNYGYTF. The CDR3 coding sequence is TGTGCCAGCAGGGACAGGGGAAACTATGGCTACACCTTC. The chain combines TRBV27 with TRBJ1-2, with 9 bases identical to TRBD1. Unmatched junction bases numbered 1, after V lost 6 bases and J lost 2 bases. The V gene's germline CDR1 is MNHEY and CDR2 SMNVEV (reference sequence). The CDR3 has 13 residues.

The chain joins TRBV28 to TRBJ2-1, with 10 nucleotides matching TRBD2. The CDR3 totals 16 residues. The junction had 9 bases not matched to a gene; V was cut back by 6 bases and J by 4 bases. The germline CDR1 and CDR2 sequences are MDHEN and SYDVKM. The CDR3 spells CASSPVWTSGYNEQFF. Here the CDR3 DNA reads TGTGCCAGCAGCCCCGTTTGGACTAGCGGATACAATGAGCAGTTCTTC.

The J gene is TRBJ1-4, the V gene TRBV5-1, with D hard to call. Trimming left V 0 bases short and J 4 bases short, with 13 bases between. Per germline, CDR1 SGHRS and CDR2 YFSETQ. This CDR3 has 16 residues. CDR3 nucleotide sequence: TGCGCCAGCAGCTTGGATTTAGCGGTCGGTAATGAAAAACTGTTTTTT. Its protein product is CASSLDLAVGNEKLFF.

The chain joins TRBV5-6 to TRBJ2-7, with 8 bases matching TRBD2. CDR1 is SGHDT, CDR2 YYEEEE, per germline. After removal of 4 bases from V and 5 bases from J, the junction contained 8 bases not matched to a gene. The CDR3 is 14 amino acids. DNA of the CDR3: TGTGCCAGCAGCCAAACGGGAGGGGTCCACGAGCAGTACTTC. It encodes CASSQTGGVHEQYF.

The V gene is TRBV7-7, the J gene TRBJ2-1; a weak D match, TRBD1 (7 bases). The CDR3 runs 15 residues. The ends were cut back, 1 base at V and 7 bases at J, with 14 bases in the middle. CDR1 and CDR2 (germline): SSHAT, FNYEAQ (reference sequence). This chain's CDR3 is CASSLEGGGGNEQFF. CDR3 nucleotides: TGTGCCAGCAGCTTAGAAGGAGGGGGCGGGAATGAGCAGTTCTTC.

The CDR3 bases are TGTGCCAGCAGCCAAGAGGCAGGGGAGACCCAGTACTTC. Translating gives CASSQEAGETQYF. The chain recombines TRBV4-2 with TRBJ2-5, with D possibly being TRBD1 (5 bases). The CDR3 totals 13 residues. Germline loops: CDR1 LGHNA, CDR2 YNFKEQ. Trimming left V 0 bases short and J 5 bases short, with 7 bases between.

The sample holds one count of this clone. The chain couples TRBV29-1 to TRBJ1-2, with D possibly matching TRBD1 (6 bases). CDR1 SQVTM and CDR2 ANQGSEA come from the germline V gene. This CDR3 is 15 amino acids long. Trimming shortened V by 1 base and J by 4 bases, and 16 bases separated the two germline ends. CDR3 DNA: TGCAGCGTTGAAGGAAGTCCGGGACAAAGCTATGGCTACACCTTC. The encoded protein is CSVEGSPGQSYGYTF.

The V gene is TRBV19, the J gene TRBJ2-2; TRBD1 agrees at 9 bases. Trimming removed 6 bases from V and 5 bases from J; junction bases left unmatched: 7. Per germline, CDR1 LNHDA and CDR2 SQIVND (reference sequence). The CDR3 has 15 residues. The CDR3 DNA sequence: TGTGCCAGTAGCGGAACAGGGGGCGAAACCGGGGAGCTGTTTTTT. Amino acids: CASSGTGGETGELFF.

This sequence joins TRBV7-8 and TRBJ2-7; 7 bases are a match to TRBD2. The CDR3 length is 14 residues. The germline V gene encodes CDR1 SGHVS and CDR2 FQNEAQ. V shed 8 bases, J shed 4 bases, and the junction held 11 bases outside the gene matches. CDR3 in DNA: TGTGCCAGCGCACCTAGCGGAGGGACGTACGAGCAGTACTTC. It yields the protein CASAPSGGTYEQYF.

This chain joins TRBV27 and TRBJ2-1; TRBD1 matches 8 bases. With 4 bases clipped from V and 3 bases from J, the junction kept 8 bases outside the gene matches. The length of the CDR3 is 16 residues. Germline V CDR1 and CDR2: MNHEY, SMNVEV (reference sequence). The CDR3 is CASSSRRTGYYNEQFF. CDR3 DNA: TGTGCCAGCAGTTCCCGGCGGACAGGGTACTACAATGAGCAGTTCTTC.

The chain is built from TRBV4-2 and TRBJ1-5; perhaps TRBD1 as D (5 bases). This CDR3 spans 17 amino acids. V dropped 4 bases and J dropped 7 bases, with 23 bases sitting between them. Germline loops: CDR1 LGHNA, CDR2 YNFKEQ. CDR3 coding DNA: TGTGCCAGCAGCCCGGGAGGCAGGGCCAGCGGAAAGCAGCCCCAGCATTTT. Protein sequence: CASSPGGRASGKQPQHF.

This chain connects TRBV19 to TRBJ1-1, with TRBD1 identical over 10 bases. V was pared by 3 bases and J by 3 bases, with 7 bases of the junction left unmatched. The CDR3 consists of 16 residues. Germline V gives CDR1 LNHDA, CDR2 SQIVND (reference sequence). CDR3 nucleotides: TGTGCCAGTAGTATCCCGACAGGGGGCCTGGACACTGAAGCTTTCTTT. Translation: CASSIPTGGLDTEAFF.

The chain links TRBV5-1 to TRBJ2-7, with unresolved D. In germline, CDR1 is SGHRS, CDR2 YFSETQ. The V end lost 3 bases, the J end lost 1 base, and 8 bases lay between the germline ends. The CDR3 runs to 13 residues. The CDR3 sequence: CASSSPSSYEQYF. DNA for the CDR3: TGCGCCAGCAGCTCCCCTTCGTCCTACGAGCAGTACTTC.

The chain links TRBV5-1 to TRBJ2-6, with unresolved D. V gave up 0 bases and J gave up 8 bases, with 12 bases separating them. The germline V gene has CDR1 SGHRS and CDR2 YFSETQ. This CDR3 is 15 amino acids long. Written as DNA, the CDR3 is TGCGCCAGCAGCTTGGCTGGCCCACCTTCCAACGTCCTGACTTTC. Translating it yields CASSLAGPPSNVLTF.

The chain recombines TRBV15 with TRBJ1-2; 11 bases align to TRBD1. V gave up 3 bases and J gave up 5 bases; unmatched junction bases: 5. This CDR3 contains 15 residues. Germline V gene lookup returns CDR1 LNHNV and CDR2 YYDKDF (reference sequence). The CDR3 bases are TGTGCCACCAGCAGGGACAGGGGGCGCAGGTATGGCTACACCTTC. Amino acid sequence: CATSRDRGRRYGYTF.